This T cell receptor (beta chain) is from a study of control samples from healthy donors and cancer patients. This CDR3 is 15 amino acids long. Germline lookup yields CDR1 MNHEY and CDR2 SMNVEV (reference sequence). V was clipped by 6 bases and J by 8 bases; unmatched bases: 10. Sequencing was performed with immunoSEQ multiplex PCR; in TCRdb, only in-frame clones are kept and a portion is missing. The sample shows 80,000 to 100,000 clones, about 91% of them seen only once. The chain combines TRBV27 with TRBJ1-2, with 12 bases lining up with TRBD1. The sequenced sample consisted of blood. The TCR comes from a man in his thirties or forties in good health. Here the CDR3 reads CASSPGGQGARGYTF. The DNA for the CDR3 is TGTGCCAGCAGCCCGGGGGGACAGGGGGCTCGAGGCTACACCTTC.